This TCR beta chain was retrieved from a study of blood T cells in healthy people across ages (dated by TCRdb to 2013 to 2016). About the full investigation: In model experiments, roughly one uniquely barcoded TCR beta cDNA molecule per two T cells was captured by template switching. The donors were divided into four age groups: young (average roughly 15 years), middle-aged (around 37), aged (about 61) and long-lived (roughly 88). Using the same blood draw, the study looked at two additional independent replicas of 1 million unique cDNA reads for two donors, one aged 18 to 29 and the other aged 80 or older. To avoid experimental bias, donors of different ages were spread randomly across the sequencing lanes. To track age-related changes in TCR beta repertoire diversity, the study relied on deep sequencing normalized with unique cDNA molecular identifiers. The paper's findings and limits, for the study overall: Observed TCR beta diversity per million T cells fell roughly linearly with age, and a significant reduction was already apparent by age roughly 41. Because the CMV infection status of the donors was unknown, age-related changes in expanded clonotypes may potentially have been confounded. Because profiling used bulk unsorted PBMCs, naive and antigen-experienced compartments could not be compared conclusively. Observed TCR beta diversity correlated strongly with the percentage of naive T cells measured by flow cytometry. Estimates of total diversity based on one million sequenced T cells were regarded as lower bounds and as underestimates. Compared with the aged group, more naive CD4+ T cells, fewer expanded clones and increased TCR diversity were shown by the long-lived group, suggesting age selection.

Taken from cysteine to phenylalanine, the CDR3 has 15 residues. Of the read, only the CDR3 DNA is kept; its 45 bases are in frame from base 1. CDR1 and CDR2 were assigned from the germline V gene as MGHDK and SYGVNS. V lost 0 bases and J lost 8 bases, and the count of bases not matched to a germline gene is 7. Systemically healthy Caucasian individuals from Russia, 39 in total and aged roughly 6 to 90 years, were included as donors. Around 10 milliliters of peripheral blood were drawn from each donor into EDTA-treated Vacutainer tubes. Ficoll-Paque density-gradient centrifugation was used to isolate PBMCs, with at least 7 million per sample. Total RNA, at least 6 micrograms per sample, was extracted from PBMCs with Trizol reagent. Naive CD45RAhigh/CD27high T cell percentages were measured by flow cytometry on a PBMC aliquot from every donor. This clonotype was seen at least ten times. Its antigen is unknown. Base qualities are not at hand, and no much larger clone is one base apart.

Libraries were prepared through 5' RACE. The instrument was an Illumina HiSeq 2500. A second PCR of about 6 to 12 cycles was run with a J-beta primer mix and a sample-barcoded 5' primer. A unique molecular identifier was introduced onto each TCR beta cDNA molecule by a template-switch 5' adaptor carrying 12 random nucleotides. Each sample yielded at least 2.5 million CDR3-containing paired-end reads. First-strand cDNA synthesis was performed from all RNA using the Mint cDNA synthesis kit, with priming by a TRBC-specific oligonucleotide. Following uracil-DNA glycosylase treatment, all cDNA underwent a first 18-cycle PCR with the universal primers M1SS and BC2_uni_R. As for the original processing: For normalization, 1 million high-quality reads were randomly selected from each sample, with every read carrying a distinct molecular identifier. Instead of being binned into consensus sequences, reads with shared molecular identifiers were discarded. MiTCR, run with a Q25 quality threshold and the strictest error-elimination algorithm, handled CDR3 identification, clonotype clustering and error correction. Lower-bound total TCR beta diversity was estimated with a nonparametric unseen species model using Euler transformation. Using fastp trimming at Q25 and MiXCR clonotype assembly, TCRdb reanalyzed the public sequencing data and kept in-frame beta chains. Records with the same CDR3 protein are collapsed into one entry carrying the most frequent genes and DNA. These V and J calls derive from TCRdb rather than the authors' analysis. Present in this sample are about 720,000 distinct CDR3 sequences, over 20% of which were seen just once. 22% of the sample comes from the top ten.

This chain joins TRBV25-1 to TRBJ2-4; 7 bases in between match TRBD2. The source of this sequence is a man in his 70s in good health. The sample comprised blood. The CDR3 sequence is CASSEYMGGEDIQYF. The DNA is TGTGCCAGCAGTGAATATATGGGAGGGGAGGACATTCAGTACTTC.